This T cell receptor (beta chain) emerged from a study of tumor-infiltrating lymphocytes in primary liver carcinoma. The germline CDR1 and CDR2 sequences are SQVTM and ANQGSEA. This CDR3 region has 13 residues. About this clonotype itself: The junction and the germline gene differ at one end; a read error may be behind it.

Co-extraction yielded RNA and DNA from around 20-30 mg of unsorted bulk tissue. Every patient had chronic HBV infection and was treatment-naive. A constant-region primer served to make TCR beta cDNA from about 0.5 ug total RNA. For TCR beta, libraries were produced by three nested multiplex PCR rounds using slightly modified ARM-PCR. The first two PCR rounds used TRBV1-TRBV30 forward primers with a C-beta reverse primer, about 10 cycles each. MiXCR, run by TCRdb on the multiplex PCR reads, gives a single entry per CDR3 protein. The repertoire includes more than 70,000 distinct CDR3 sequences, approximately 77% of them detected once, and approximately 20% sits in the top ten.

This chain connects TRBV29-1 to TRBJ2-6; D tentatively fits TRBD1 or TRBD2 (7 bases each). This clonotype was sampled from a man aged 35 to 55 with primary liver carcinoma and hepatitis B virus infection. The material sequenced was liver tumor tissue from sampling region 1. Noted subset: tumor region T1, superior pole. CDR3 region: CRVMTGRANVLTF. Here the CDR3 DNA reads TGCAGAGTGATGACAGGGAGGGCTAACGTCCTGACTTTC.